The rows below give T cell receptor beta chains drawn from one sample of a study of tumor-infiltrating lymphocytes in primary liver carcinoma. TCRdb called the multiplex PCR reads again in MiXCR, with one record for every CDR3 protein. Among 310,000 or so distinct CDR3 sequences listed, approximately 54% were seen once. The sequenced material came from peripheral blood. The receptor set was obtained from a woman in her 30s with primary liver carcinoma and hepatitis B virus infection. The conserved cysteine and the conserved F or W are not part of the CDR3 here. The order of the fields is clone size, V gene, CDR3 protein. A clone size is listed for some rows: how often the clone was seen (once, few, many), or a class if it is expanded.

>many|TRBV11-2
ASSLGPTAYEQY
>many|TRBV29-1
SVTGTGGEKLF
>once|TRBV11-2
ASSSTGGYEQY
>NA|TRBV6-2/TRBV6-3
VSTSPWGAGELF
>few|TRBV12-3/TRBV12-4
ASLNPLFGAWHEQF
>NA|TRBV12-3/TRBV12-4
ASSLDRGQSQH
>NA|TRBV23-1
ASSRGRGLRRYGNEQF
>few|TRBV7-9
ASSLSFVSGANVLT
>NA|TRBV12-3/TRBV12-4
ASSQLAGGGNEQS
>NA|TRBV11-2
ASSLEGRGQETHY
>NA|TRBV6-5
ASSYYPPPPGDIQY
>NA|TRBV2
ASRMEGAGLYEQY
>NA|TRBV28
ASRLGGETQY
>many|TRBV6-6
ASSYWPDGTSAPSYEQY
>NA|TRBV11-2
ASSLGGRVRDTYY
>NA|TRBV4-3
ASSQDPLAVADTQY
>NA|TRBV6-6
ASSPSSGSHEQF
>NA|TRBV12-3/TRBV12-4
ASSIRQAEKLF
>many|TRBV12-3/TRBV12-4
ASSPLGGADTQY
>NA|TRBV6-5
PSSYSRRGEINGYT
>few|TRBV12-3/TRBV12-4
ASSFWGSGGPEAF
>NA|TRBV11-2
ASSLGTYHSTDMQY
>NA|TRBV30
ASGSLG
>many|TRBV6-6
ASSRDQGGVGTQY
>many|TRBV7-8
ASGYSGGGPYEQY
>NA|TRBV7-8
ASSITSGYEQL
>once|TRBV12-1
ANSLPLLSGSMGIAKNIQY
>few|TRBV14
ASRRQGAGEQF
>NA|TRBV28
ASSTPHLAKNIQY